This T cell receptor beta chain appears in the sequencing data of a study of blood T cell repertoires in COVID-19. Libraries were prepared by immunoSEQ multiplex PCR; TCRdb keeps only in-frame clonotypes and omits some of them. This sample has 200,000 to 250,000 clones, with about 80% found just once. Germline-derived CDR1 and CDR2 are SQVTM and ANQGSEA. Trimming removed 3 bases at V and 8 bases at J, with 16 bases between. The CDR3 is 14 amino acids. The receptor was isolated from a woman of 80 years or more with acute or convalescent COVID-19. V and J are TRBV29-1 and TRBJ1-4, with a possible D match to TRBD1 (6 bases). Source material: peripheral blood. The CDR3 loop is CSVDFGGAGEKLFF. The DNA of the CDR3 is TGCAGCGTTGACTTCGGGGGGGCCGGGGAAAAACTGTTTTTT.